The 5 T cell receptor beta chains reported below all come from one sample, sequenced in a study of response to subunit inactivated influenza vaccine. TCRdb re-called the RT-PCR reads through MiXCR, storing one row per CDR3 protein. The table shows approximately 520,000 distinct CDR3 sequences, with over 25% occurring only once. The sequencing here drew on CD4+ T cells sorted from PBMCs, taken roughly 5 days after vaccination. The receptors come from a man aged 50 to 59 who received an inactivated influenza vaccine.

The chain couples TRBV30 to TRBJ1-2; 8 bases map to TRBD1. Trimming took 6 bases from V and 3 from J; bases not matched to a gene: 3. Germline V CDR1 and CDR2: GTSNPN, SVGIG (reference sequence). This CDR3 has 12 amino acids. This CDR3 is CACATGDYGYTF. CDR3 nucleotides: TGTGCCTGCGCGACAGGGGACTATGGCTACACCTTC. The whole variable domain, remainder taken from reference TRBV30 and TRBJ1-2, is SQTIHQWPATLVQPVGSPLSLECTVEGTSNPNLYWYRQAAGRGLQLLFYSVGIGQISSEVPQNLSASRPQDRQFILSSKKLLLSDSGFYLCACATGDYGYTFGSGTRLTVV.

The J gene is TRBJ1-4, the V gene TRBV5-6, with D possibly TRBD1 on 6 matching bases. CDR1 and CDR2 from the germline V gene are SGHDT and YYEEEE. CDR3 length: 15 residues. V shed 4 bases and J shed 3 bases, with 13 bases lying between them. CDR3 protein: CASSGTGRANEKLFF. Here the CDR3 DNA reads TGTGCCAGCAGCGGAACAGGGAGGGCTAATGAAAAACTGTTTTTT.

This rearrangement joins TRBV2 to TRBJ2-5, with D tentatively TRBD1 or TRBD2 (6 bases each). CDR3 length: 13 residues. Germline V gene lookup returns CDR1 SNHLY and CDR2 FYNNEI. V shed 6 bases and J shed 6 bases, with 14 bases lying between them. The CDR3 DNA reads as TGTGCCAGCAGGGTACAGGGACTGAAGACCCAGTACTTC. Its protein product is CASRVQGLKTQYF.

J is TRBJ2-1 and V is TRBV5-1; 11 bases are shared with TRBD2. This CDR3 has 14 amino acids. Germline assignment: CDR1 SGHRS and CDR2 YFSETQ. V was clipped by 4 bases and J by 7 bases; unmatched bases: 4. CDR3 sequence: CASSRLAGRNEQFF. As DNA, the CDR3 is TGCGCCAGCAGCCGACTAGCGGGACGGAATGAGCAGTTCTTC.

The CDR3 spells CSANRGRWYEQYF. DNA of the CDR3: TGCAGTGCCAACAGGGGAAGGTGGTACGAGCAGTACTTC. This chain uses TRBV20-1 with TRBJ2-7; 7 bases match TRBD1. The CDR3 runs to 13 residues. V lost 6 bases, J lost 4 bases, and 9 bases stayed unmatched. Germline V lookup: CDR1 DFQATT, CDR2 SNEGSKA (reference sequence).